This T cell receptor beta chain was captured by sequencing in a study of T cell responses to AZD1222 COVID-19 vaccine. V was cut by 3 bases and J by 6 bases, with 11 bases left in between. Germline loops: CDR1 SGHAT, CDR2 FQNNGV. CDR3 length: 13 residues. TCRdb's table, derived via immunoSEQ multiplex PCR, lists solely in-frame clones and lacks some. The table shows about 120,000 clones, with around 84% occurring only once. The chain recombines TRBV11-2 with TRBJ1-1, with a tentative D call TRBD1 (6 bases). Material: peripheral blood, obtained 28 days after the second AZD1222 dose. This receptor was identified in an adult who received the AZD1222 COVID-19 vaccine. The CDR3 nucleotides read TGTGCCAGCAGCTTTAGGGGGGACGCTGAAGCTTTCTTT. It yields the protein CASSFRGDAEAFF.